This note documents a single T cell receptor beta chain sequence. This clone was counted a few times. It has no known antigen specificity. There are no base qualities to consult, and no much larger clone falls within one base. Other DNA sequences in this specimen translate into the identical CDR3. This specimen comes from a study of somatic mutations in cytotoxic T cells in rheumatoid arthritis (dated by TCRdb to about 2017). In terms of the full investigation: A FACSAria II or Sony SH800 was used to flow-sort some V beta antibody-stained T-cell populations at nearly 100% purity, and TCRB sequencing was also done on sorted V beta1+ cells. Patients and controls did not essentially differ in median age, which was nearly identical between the groups. To characterize clonality, the study used TCRB deep sequencing while asking whether somatic mutations are carried by expanded CD8+ T-cell clones in newly diagnosed, untreated rheumatoid arthritis. A total of more than 55 rheumatoid arthritis patients and roughly 18 healthy controls underwent TCRB deep sequencing. The full study reports these points: It was unknown which antigens the expanded CD8+ clones targeted, and their absence from virus-specific databases did not exclude viral specificity. The largest CD8+ clone made up more than 20% of CD8+ cells in about an eighth of the roughly 60 patients, and blood and synovial fluid shared several identical CD8+ TCRB sequences. The slight underrepresentation of TRBV07 in patients was not corrected for multiple comparisons. CD8+ T-cell clonality did not differ significantly between rheumatoid arthritis patients and age-matched healthy controls. CD8+ clonality increased with age in patients (Spearman r ≈ 0.49) but not in healthy controls.

The immunoSEQ assay was applied to genomic DNA for TCRB CDR3 sequencing. As for how the authors treated the data: The analyses included only productive TCRB rearrangements. Clonality was expressed as a Shannon entropy-based productive clonality index, with each clone defined by a unique TCRB CDR3 sequence. The template counts of each clone relative to the total templates per sample were used to calculate repertoire overlap between two samples. V-gene usage from TCRB sequencing and V-gene usage measured by flow cytometry were correlated (Spearman r of about 0.62). Imported from immuneACCESS, the table was reduced by TCRdb to in-frame sequences with V and J called. These copies leave out some clones; in studies compared against another copy, an unresolved V gene accounts for under half, and the cause of the remainder is not known. The DNA gave D and trimming, while V, J and clone size come from that table. The sample has 30,000 to 45,000 clones on record, around 80% of them singletons. Of the sample, approximately 3.2% is held by the ten largest clones.

From cysteine to phenylalanine, the CDR3 is 14 amino acids long. CDR3 DNA only is kept here, 42 bases in frame from base 1. V is pruned by 5 bases and J by 0 bases, leaving 4 bases of the junction without a gene match. The CDR1 and CDR2 encoded by the germline V gene (reference sequence) are MNHEY and SMNVEV. Healthy controls were about 19 blood donors whose buffy coats were used, with a median age of about 55 years (range about 20-75) and approximately 51% female. Positive magnetic bead selection on an AutoMACS was used to isolate CD4+ and CD8+ cells, with flow cytometry used to check purity. Isolation of peripheral blood mononuclear cells was done through Ficoll-Paque PLUS density gradient separation. DNA was extracted from CD4-enriched, CD8-enriched or PBMC samples with Nucleospin Tissue or Tissue XS kits and quantified with a Qubit 2.0 fluorometer.

Sequenced: CD8+ T cells sorted from blood. The sequence links TRBV27 to TRBJ2-7; 7 bases in the junction line up with TRBD1. This clonotype was obtained from a man in his forties or fifties in good health. The nucleotides read TGTGCCAGCAGTGGACAGGAGAGCTCCTACGAGCAGTACTTC. It specifies CASSGQESSYEQYF.